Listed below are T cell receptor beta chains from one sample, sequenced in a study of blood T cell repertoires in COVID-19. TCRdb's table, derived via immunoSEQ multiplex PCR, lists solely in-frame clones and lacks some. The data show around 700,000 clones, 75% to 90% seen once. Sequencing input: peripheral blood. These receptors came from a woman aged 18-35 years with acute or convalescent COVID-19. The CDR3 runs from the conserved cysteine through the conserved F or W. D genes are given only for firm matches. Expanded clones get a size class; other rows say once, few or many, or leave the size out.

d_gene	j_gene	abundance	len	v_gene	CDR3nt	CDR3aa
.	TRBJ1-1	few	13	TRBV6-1	TGTGCCAGCAGTGAAAGGGACTCGGCCGAAGCTTTCTTT	CASSERDSAEAFF
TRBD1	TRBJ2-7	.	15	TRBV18	TGTGCCAGCTCACCAAGACAGGGGCCCCCTGTCGAGCAGTACTTC	CASSPRQGPPVEQYF
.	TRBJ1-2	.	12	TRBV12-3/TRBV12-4	TGTGCCAGCAGTGGGGGCGATGGTGGCTACACCTTC	CASSGGDGGYTF
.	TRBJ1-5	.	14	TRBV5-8	TGTGCCAGCAGCACTCGACAGACGAATCAGCCCCAGCATTTT	CASSTRQTNQPQHF
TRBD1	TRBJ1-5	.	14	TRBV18	TGTGCCAGCTCCCCCTCAGGGGGCGGTCAGCCCCAGCATTTT	CASSPSGGGQPQHF
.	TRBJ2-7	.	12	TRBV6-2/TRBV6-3	TGTGCCAGCAGTTACTCGAGAACCGAGCAGTACTTC	CASSYSRTEQYF
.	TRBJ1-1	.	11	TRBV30	TGTGCCCTCAGGGGCAGCACTGAAGCTTTCTTT	CALRGSTEAFF
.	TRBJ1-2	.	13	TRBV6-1	TGTGCCAGCAGTGACCGACAGCTCTATGGCTACACCTTC	CASSDRQLYGYTF
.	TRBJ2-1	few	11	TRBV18	TGTGCCAGCTCACCAGGGACAGAGCAGTTCTTC	CASSPGTEQFF
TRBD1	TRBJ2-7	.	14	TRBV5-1	TGCGCCAGCAGCCCGGACAGGAACTCCTACGAGCAGTACTTC	CASSPDRNSYEQYF
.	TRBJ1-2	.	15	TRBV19	TGTGCCACCCCACCGGGGGGGAGATCGGACTATGGCTACACCTTC	CATPPGGRSDYGYTF
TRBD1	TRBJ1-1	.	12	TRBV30	TGTGCCTGGAGTGCCCGGACAGGCGAAGCTTTCTTT	CAWSARTGEAFF
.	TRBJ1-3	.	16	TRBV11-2	TGTGCCAGCAGCTTAGCTAGGCGGGACCAGGGAAACACCATATATTTT	CASSLARRDQGNTIYF
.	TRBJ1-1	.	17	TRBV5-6	TGTGCCAGCAGCTTGCTGCGGGGGGGAGGGGTTAACACTGAAGCTTTCTTT	CASSLLRGGGVNTEAFF
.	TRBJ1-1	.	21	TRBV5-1	TGCGCCAGCAGCTTGGTTGTCCAGGGCAAGAGAATTTGGATGGAGTACACTGAAGCTTTCTTT	CASSLVVQGKRIWMEYTEAFF
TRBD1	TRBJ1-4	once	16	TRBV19	TGTGCCAGTAGCCTGGACGGCGGACAGGGACAGGAAAAACTGTTTTTT	CASSLDGGQGQEKLFF
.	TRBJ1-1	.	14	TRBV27	TGTGCCAGCAGTTTGCGCCAGGGTTGGACTGAAGCTTTCTTT	CASSLRQGWTEAFF
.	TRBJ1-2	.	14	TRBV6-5	TGTGCCAGCAGCCCACCCGGACTGATCTATGGCTACACCTTC	CASSPPGLIYGYTF
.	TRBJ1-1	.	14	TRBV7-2	TGTGCCAGCAGTTTTCAACAGGGTAGCACTGAAGCTTTCTTT	CASSFQQGSTEAFF
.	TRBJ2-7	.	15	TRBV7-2	TGTGCCAGCAGCTTTTTTCACAACAGCCCTTTCGAGCAGTACTTC	CASSFFHNSPFEQYF
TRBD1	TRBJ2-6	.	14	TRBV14	TGTGCCAGCAGACAGGGGGCTGGGGCCAACGTCCTGACTTTC	CASRQGAGANVLTF
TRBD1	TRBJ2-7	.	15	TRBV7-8	TGTGCCAGCAGCACCAGACAGGGCCCTACCTACGAGCAGTACTTC	CASSTRQGPTYEQYF
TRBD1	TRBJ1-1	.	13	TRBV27	TGTGCCAGCAGCCATCAGGGGGCCACTGAAGCTTTCTTT	CASSHQGATEAFF
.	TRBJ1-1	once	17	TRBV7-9	TGTGCCAGCAGCTTAGCGCGACCGGGGGGCTCGGGCACTGAAGCTTTCTTT	CASSLARPGGSGTEAFF
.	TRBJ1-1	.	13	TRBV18	TGTGCCAGCTCACCGGACACGTACACTGAAGCTTTCTTT	CASSPDTYTEAFF
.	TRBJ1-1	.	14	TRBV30	TGTGCCTTAACTCGGGTTCTGGGGAACACTGAAGCTTTCTTT	CALTRVLGNTEAFF
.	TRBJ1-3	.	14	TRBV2	TGTGCCAGCCATAGGGGGGGTTCTGGAAACACCATATATTTT	CASHRGGSGNTIYF
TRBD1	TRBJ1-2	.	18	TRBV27	TGTGCCAGCAGTTTAATTGGGACAGGGATGTTAAGCGACTATGGCTACACCTTC	CASSLIGTGMLSDYGYTF
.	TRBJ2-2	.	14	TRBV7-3	TGTGCCAGCAGCTCCCGACACATCACCGGGGAGCTGTTTTTT	CASSSRHITGELFF
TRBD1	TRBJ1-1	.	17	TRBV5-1	TGCGCCAGCAGCTTGGGTCAGGGGGCTGGAGGAGACACTGAAGCTTTCTTT	CASSLGQGAGGDTEAFF
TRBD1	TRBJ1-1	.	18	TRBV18	TGTGCCAGCTCACCGTCGGTAGGACAGGGTCTTTTGAACACTGAAGCTTTCTTT	CASSPSVGQGLLNTEAFF
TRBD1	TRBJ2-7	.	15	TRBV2	TGTGCCAGCAGTCGGGACAGCCGGCGGGTCTACGAGCAGTACTTC	CASSRDSRRVYEQYF
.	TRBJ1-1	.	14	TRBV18	TGTGCCAGCTCACTTCCGGGAGCAGGCACTGAAGCTTTCTTT	CASSLPGAGTEAFF
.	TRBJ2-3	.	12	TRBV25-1	TGTGCCAGCAGTGAGTCAGGTCCCCCGCAGTATTTT	CASSESGPPQYF
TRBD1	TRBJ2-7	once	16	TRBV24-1	TGTGCCACCAGTGATGGCAGGGGGCCACAGTACCACGAGCAGTACTTC	CATSDGRGPQYHEQYF
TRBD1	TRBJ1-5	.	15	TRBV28	TGTGCCAGCAGTTTACAAGGGGGCCGAAATCAGCCCCAGCATTTT	CASSLQGGRNQPQHF
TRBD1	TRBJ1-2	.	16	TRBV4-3	TGCGCCAGCAGCCAAGTGGCCGGGACAGGGAGTCCTCGCTACACCTTC	CASSQVAGTGSPRYTF
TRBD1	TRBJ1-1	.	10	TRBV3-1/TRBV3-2	TGTGCCAGCAGCCAAGTAGACAGGGTCTTC	CASSQVDRVF
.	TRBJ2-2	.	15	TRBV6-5	TGTGCCAGCAGTTACGGCAGGTTGAACACCGGGGAGCTGTTTTTT	CASSYGRLNTGELFF
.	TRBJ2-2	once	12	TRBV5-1	TGCGCCAGCAGCTACAGGGTTGGGGAGCTGTTTTTT	CASSYRVGELFF
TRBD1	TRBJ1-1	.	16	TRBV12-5	TGTGCTAGTGGTTGGGACTCGACAGGGCGTGTCACTGAAGCTTTCTTT	CASGWDSTGRVTEAFF
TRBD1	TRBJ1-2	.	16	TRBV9	TGTGCCAGCAGCGTAGATCCGGGACAGGGGTCCTATGGCTACACCTTC	CASSVDPGQGSYGYTF